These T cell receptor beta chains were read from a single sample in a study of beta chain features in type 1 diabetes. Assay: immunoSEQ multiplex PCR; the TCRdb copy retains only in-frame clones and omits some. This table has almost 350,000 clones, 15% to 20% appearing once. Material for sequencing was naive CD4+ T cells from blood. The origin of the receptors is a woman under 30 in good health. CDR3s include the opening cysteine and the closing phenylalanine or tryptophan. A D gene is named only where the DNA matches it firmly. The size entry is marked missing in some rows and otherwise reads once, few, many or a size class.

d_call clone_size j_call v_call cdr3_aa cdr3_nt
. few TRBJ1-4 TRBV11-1 CASSRGADEKLFF TGTGCCAGCTCCAGGGGAGCGGATGAAAAACTGTTTTTT
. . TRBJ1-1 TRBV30 CAWSVAVNTEAFF TGTGCCTGGAGTGTAGCCGTGAACACTGAAGCTTTCTTT
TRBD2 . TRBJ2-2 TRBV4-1 CASSHPREGLIRELFF TGCGCCAGCAGCCATCCCCGGGAGGGCCTCATCAGGGAGCTGTTTTTT
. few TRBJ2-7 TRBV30 CACTRLVSYEQYF TGTGCCTGTACCCGACTGGTATCCTACGAGCAGTACTTC
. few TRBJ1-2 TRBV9 CASSSRGPLGRVARGYTF TGTGCCAGCAGCTCGAGAGGGCCCCTCGGCCGCGTTGCAAGGGGCTACACCTTC
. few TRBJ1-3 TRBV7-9 CASSLAATYSGNTIYF TGTGCCAGCAGCTTGGCGGCTACCTACTCTGGAAACACCATATATTTT
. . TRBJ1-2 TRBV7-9 CASSWEFYGYTF TGTGCCAGCAGTTGGGAGTTCTATGGCTACACCTTC
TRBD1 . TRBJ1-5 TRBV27 CATSQQGGHQPQHF TGTGCCACCTCGCAACAGGGGGGACATCAGCCCCAGCATTTT
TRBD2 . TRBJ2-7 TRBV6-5 CASSQTGTSYEQYF TGTGCCAGCAGCCAAACCGGGACTAGTTACGAGCAGTACTTC
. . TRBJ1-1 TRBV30 CAWASGFMGTEAFF TGTGCCTGGGCCTCCGGGTTTATGGGTACTGAAGCTTTCTTT
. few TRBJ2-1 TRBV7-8 CASSLGGGREQFF TGTGCCAGCAGCCTAGGGGGGGGCCGGGAGCAGTTCTTC
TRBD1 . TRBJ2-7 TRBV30 CAWSATDRPFFYEQYF TGTGCCTGGAGCGCAACGGACAGGCCATTTTTCTACGAGCAGTACTTC
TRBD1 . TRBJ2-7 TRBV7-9 CASSSRTGGTYEQYF TGTGCCAGCAGCTCCCGGACAGGGGGAACCTACGAGCAGTACTTC
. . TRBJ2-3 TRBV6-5 CASSYGSSTDTQYF TGTGCCAGCAGTTACGGGAGCAGCACAGATACGCAGTATTTT
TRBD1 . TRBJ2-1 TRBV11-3 CASSSPWTGSSYNEQFF TGTGCCAGCAGCTCACCCTGGACAGGGAGCTCCTACAATGAGCAGTTCTTC
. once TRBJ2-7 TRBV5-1 CASSLEGGEQYF TGCGCCAGCAGCTTGGAAGGCGGGGAGCAGTACTTC
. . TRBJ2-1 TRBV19 CASSTPGHLTEQFF TGTGCCAGTAGTACCCCGGGACACCTCACGGAGCAGTTCTTC
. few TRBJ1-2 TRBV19 CASTPQGPSNYGYTF TGTGCCAGTACCCCACAGGGACCCTCAAACTATGGCTACACCTTC
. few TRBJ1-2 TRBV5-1 CASTSFDSANKGYTF TGCGCCAGCACCTCTTTTGACTCGGCAAATAAGGGCTACACCTTC
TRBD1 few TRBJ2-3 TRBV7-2 CASSSDRGTHHTQYF TGTGCCAGCAGCTCGGACAGGGGGACCCACCATACGCAGTATTTT
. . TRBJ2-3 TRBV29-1 CSVGGGLTDTQYF TGCAGCGTTGGGGGGGGGCTCACAGATACGCAGTATTTT
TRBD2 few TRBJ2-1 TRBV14 CASSQSIGGSYEQFF TGTGCCAGCAGCCAATCGATTGGCGGGAGTTATGAGCAGTTCTTC
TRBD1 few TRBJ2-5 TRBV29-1 CSVELLTGAWETQYF TGCAGCGTTGAACTCCTGACAGGGGCGTGGGAGACCCAGTACTTC
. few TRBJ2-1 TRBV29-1 CSVELPLSGAQFF TGCAGCGTTGAGCTCCCCCTAAGCGGCGCTCAGTTCTTC
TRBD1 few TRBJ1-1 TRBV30 CAWRWPGGRTEAFF TGTGCCTGGAGATGGCCAGGGGGTAGGACTGAAGCTTTCTTT
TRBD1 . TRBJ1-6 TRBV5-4 CASSLGGTAADSPLHF TGTGCCAGCAGCCTGGGGGGGACAGCAGCAGATTCACCCCTCCACTTT
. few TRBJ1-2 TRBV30 CAWSGRWENYGYTF TGTGCCTGGAGTGGCCGGTGGGAGAACTATGGCTACACCTTC
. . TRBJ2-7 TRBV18 CASSISSGPYEQYF TGTGCCAGCTCGATCTCATCTGGGCCCTACGAGCAGTACTTC
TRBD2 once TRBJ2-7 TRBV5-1 CASSLLGSGSEYEQYF TGCGCCAGCAGCTTGTTAGGGAGCGGGAGCGAATACGAGCAGTACTTC
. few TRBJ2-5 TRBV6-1 CASSQGYQETQYF TGTGCCAGCAGCCAGGGGTACCAAGAGACCCAGTACTTC
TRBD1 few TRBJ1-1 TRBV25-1 CASRRQGLGTEAFF TGTGCCAGCAGGCGACAGGGGCTGGGGACTGAAGCTTTCTTT
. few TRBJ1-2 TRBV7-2 CASSLQGGENYGYTF TGTGCCAGCAGCTTACAGGGTGGAGAGAACTATGGCTACACCTTC
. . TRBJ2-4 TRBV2 CASSLQQLAKNIQYF TGTGCCAGCAGTCTTCAACAGCTAGCCAAAAACATTCAGTACTTC
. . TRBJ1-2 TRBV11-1 CASSLGRDGYTF TGTGCCAGCAGCTTAGGTCGGGATGGCTACACCTTC
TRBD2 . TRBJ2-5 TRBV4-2 CASSQGIQRGGQETQYF TGTGCCAGCAGCCAAGGAATTCAGCGGGGGGGTCAGGAGACCCAGTACTTC
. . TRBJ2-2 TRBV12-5 CASGLEAAGELFF TGTGCTAGTGGTTTGGAAGCGGCCGGGGAGCTGTTTTTT